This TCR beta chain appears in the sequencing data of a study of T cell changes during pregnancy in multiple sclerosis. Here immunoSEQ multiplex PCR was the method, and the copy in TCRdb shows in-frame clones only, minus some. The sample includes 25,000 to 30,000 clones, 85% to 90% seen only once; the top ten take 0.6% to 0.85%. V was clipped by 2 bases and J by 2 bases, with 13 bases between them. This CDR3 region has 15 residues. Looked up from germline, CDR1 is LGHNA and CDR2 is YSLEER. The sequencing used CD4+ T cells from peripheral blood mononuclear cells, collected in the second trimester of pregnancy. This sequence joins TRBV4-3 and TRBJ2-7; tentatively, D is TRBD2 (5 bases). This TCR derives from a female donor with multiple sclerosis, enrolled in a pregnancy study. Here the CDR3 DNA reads TGCGCCAGCAGCCAAAGGGAGAGCGGACCCTACGAGCAGTACTTC. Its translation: CASSQRESGPYEQYF.